These 21 T cell receptor beta chains originate from one sample sequenced in a study of vaccination and CD4 T cells after COVID-19. Cultured CD4+ T-cell DNA underwent Oncomine TCR Beta short-read sequencing. TCRdb re-called the PCR reads with MiXCR, one entry per CDR3 protein. Found here are about 18,000 distinct CDR3 sequences, more than 70% of them singletons; the top ten hold 16%. Their cognate antigens are unknown. Treatment reported: roughly 10-day PBMC culture with coronavirus spike peptide pools or control peptides (ViraFEST assay). Sequencing was performed on CD4+ T cells from blood, cultured in vitro, taken after SARS-CoV-2 vaccination. These receptors all stem from a human donor who received a COVID-19 vaccine.

This chain connects TRBV11-3 to TRBJ2-7; 11 bases fit TRBD2. The CDR3 is 15 amino acids. Germline CDR1 and CDR2: SGHNT and YENEEA. V was pared by 5 bases and J by 6 bases, with 9 bases of the junction left unmatched. Here the CDR3 DNA reads TGTGCCAGCAGCCTCATAGCGGGGGGGCTTAGCGAGCAGTACTTC. It translates to CASSLIAGGLSEQYF.

This clonotype was detected a few times. This chain joins TRBV10-3 and TRBJ1-1; the D is unclear. This CDR3 has 15 residues. Germline lookup yields CDR1 ENHRY and CDR2 SYGVKD. V dropped 0 bases and J dropped 2 bases, with 10 bases sitting between them. The CDR3 DNA reads TGTGCCATCAGTGAGTCGCGCAGGCGAAACACTGAAGCTTTCTTT. Protein: CAISESRRRNTEAFF.

The gene calls are TRBV24-1 and TRBJ2-1; 9 nucleotides agree with TRBD2. The V gene's germline CDR1 is KGHDR and CDR2 SFDVKD. This CDR3 comprises 17 residues. Losses at the gene ends were 6 bases for V and 2 bases for J; bases not matched to a gene: 10. The CDR3 DNA is TGTGCCACCAGTCCCGGTCCCAGCGGGGGGACCTACAATGAGCAGTTCTTC. Its protein is CATSPGPSGGTYNEQFF.

The rearrangement links TRBV12-3 or TRBV12-4 to TRBJ2-5; TRBD2 agrees at 7 bases. The CDR3 runs to 14 residues. The ends lost 6 bases at V and 1 base at J; junction bases unmatched: 5. CDR3 residues: CASSPLAVQETQYF. In DNA form, the CDR3 reads TGTGCCAGCAGCCCGCTAGCGGTCCAAGAGACCCAGTACTTC.

The chain combines TRBV15 with TRBJ2-5, with D perhaps being TRBD1 or TRBD2 (6 bases each). V lost 1 base, J lost 4 bases, and 19 bases lay in between. The CDR3 is 17 residues long. Germline-derived CDR1 and CDR2 are LNHNV and YYDKDF (reference sequence). CDR3 sequence reads: CATSRVRGVGFRETQYF. CDR3 bases: TGTGCCACCAGCAGAGTTAGGGGGGTGGGGTTTCGAGAGACCCAGTACTTC.

This sequence joins TRBV7-6 and TRBJ1-1; D remains unclear. Trimming stripped 3 bases from V and 3 bases from J, with 8 bases between. The germline gives CDR1 SGHVS, CDR2 FNYEAQ. The CDR3 sequence is 13 residues long. The CDR3 sequence: CASSFGWDTEAFF. As DNA, the CDR3 is TGTGCCAGCAGCTTCGGCTGGGACACTGAAGCTTTCTTT.

The chain carries TRBV30 and TRBJ1-2; no clear D. This CDR3 comprises 12 residues. Germline V CDR1 and CDR2: GTSNPN, SVGIG (reference sequence). V was trimmed by 2 bases and J by 6 bases, leaving 10 bases between them. The CDR3 nucleotides read TGTGCCTGGAGTCGACAAGATGATGGCTACACCTTC. It encodes CAWSRQDDGYTF.

The chain couples TRBV5-1 to TRBJ2-3; D perhaps matches TRBD2 (6 bases). Germline-derived CDR1 and CDR2 are SGHRS and YFSETQ. The CDR3 is 13 amino acids. V was trimmed by 5 bases and J by 2 bases, leaving 9 bases between them. CDR3 amino acids: CASREGNTDTQYF. CDR3 coding DNA: TGCGCCAGCAGGGAGGGGAACACAGATACGCAGTATTTT.

The V gene is TRBV30, the J gene TRBJ1-2; D is ambiguous. Germline assignment: CDR1 GTSNPN and CDR2 SVGIG (reference sequence). The CDR3 contains 14 residues. Deletions cut 0 bases from V and 6 bases from J, with 14 bases between. CDR3 sequence: CAWSVLRRLDGYTF. The DNA of the CDR3 is TGTGCCTGGAGTGTACTCAGGCGACTCGATGGCTACACCTTC.

The chain is built from TRBV20-1 and TRBJ1-2, with a weak D call TRBD1 (6 bases). CDR1 is DFQATT, CDR2 SNEGSKA, per germline (reference sequence). V was clipped by 1 base and J by 0 bases, with 18 bases between them. The CDR3 has 17 residues. This chain's CDR3 is CSARVILVGAANYGYTF. In nucleotides, the CDR3 is TGCAGTGCTAGAGTGATATTAGTGGGGGCGGCTAACTATGGCTACACCTTC.

The chain employs TRBV29-1 and TRBJ2-1, with 7 bases fitting TRBD1. Germline V CDR1 and CDR2: SQVTM, ANQGSEA. This CDR3 is built from 13 residues. Trimming cost V 3 bases and J 6 bases; bases outside gene matches: 5. The CDR3 here is CSVERTGVNEQFF. The CDR3 DNA follows: TGCAGCGTTGAGAGGACAGGAGTCAATGAGCAGTTCTTC.

The gene calls are TRBV7-9 and TRBJ2-2; 9 nucleotides line up with TRBD1. Trimming removed 2 bases from V and 1 base from J; junction bases left unmatched: 11. Germline V CDR1 and CDR2: SEHNR, FQNEAQ (reference sequence). CDR3 size: 19 residues. The CDR3 DNA is TGTGCCAGCAGCTTACCCCGGGACAGGGCCTCGCGGAACACCGGGGAGCTGTTTTTT. Translating it yields CASSLPRDRASRNTGELFF.

The chain couples TRBV10-3 to TRBJ1-5; 8 bases map to TRBD1. CDR3 length: 15 amino acids. Germline lookup yields CDR1 ENHRY and CDR2 SYGVKD. With 0 bases clipped from V and 8 bases from J, the junction kept 6 bases outside the gene matches. The DNA of the CDR3 is TGTGCCATCAGTGAGTCCAGGGGGCTTGACGAGCCCCAGCATTTT. Encoded protein: CAISESRGLDEPQHF.

The chain uses TRBV19 and TRBJ2-7; D is perhaps TRBD1 (5 bases). CDR1 is LNHDA and CDR2 is SQIVND in the germline V gene (reference sequence). The CDR3 totals 16 residues. The ends were cut back, 3 bases at V and 2 bases at J, with 17 bases in the middle. The CDR3 coding sequence is TGTGCCAGTAGTATGTTTCCGGACACGCCTACCTACGAGCAGTACTTC. Translation: CASSMFPDTPTYEQYF.

The chain joins TRBV20-1 to TRBJ2-3, with D unclear. Germline V gene sequence: CDR1 DFQATT, CDR2 SNEGSKA (reference sequence). V lost 2 bases and J lost 0, with 6 bases in between. This CDR3 has 13 amino acids. CDR3 bases: TGCAGTGCTAGACCTTCTAGCACAGATACGCAGTATTTT. Translation: CSARPSSTDTQYF.

This clonotype has a handful of counts. J is TRBJ1-2 and V is TRBV12-3 or TRBV12-4; tentatively, D is TRBD1 (5 bases). Trimming took 2 bases from V and 8 from J, leaving 9 bases between them. This CDR3 has 12 amino acids. In nucleotides, the CDR3 is TGTGCCAGCAGTTTAATGAGGGGAGGCTACACCTTC. Translation gives CASSLMRGGYTF.

This clonotype was counted once. The gene calls are TRBV25-1 and TRBJ1-1, with a weak D call TRBD1 (6 bases). Germline V gene data show CDR1 as MGHDK and CDR2 as SYGVNS. The CDR3 contains 15 residues. The V end was cut by 0 bases, the J end by 2 bases, with 10 bases between. The CDR3 protein is CASSEYTGYNTEAFF. The CDR3 region has the DNA TGTGCCAGCAGTGAATATACAGGGTACAACACTGAAGCTTTCTTT.

This sequence joins TRBV19 and TRBJ1-1; TRBD1 aligns across 7 bases. Germline CDR1 and CDR2: LNHDA and SQIVND (reference sequence). V trimming: 10 bases; J trimming: 0 bases; junction bases outside the gene matches: 8. This CDR3 has 14 residues. CDR3 nucleotides: TGTGCCACAGCTGGGACAGACATGAACACTGAAGCTTTCTTT. This codes for CATAGTDMNTEAFF.

This clonotype occurred a few times. The chain joins TRBV15 to TRBJ1-6; 8 bases match TRBD1. The CDR3 totals 14 residues. V lost 3 bases to trimming and J lost 6 bases; unmatched junction nucleotides: 1. Germline CDR1 is LNHNV and CDR2 is YYDKDF (reference sequence). The CDR3 bases are TGTGCCACCAGCAGGGGACAGGCTAATTCACCCCTCCACTTT. Amino acid sequence: CATSRGQANSPLHF.

The table lists this clonotype with a count of one. The V gene is TRBV19, the J gene TRBJ2-7; TRBD1 aligns across 7 bases. Germline values: CDR1 LNHDA, CDR2 SQIVND (reference sequence). After removal of 5 bases from V and 1 base from J, the junction contained 5 bases not matched to a gene. This CDR3 has 14 residues. CDR3 loop: CASSPNRGSYEQYF. DNA of the CDR3: TGTGCCAGTAGTCCCAACAGGGGTTCCTACGAGCAGTACTTC.

The chain combines TRBV20-1 with TRBJ2-3; unclear D gene. From germline, CDR1 is DFQATT and CDR2 SNEGSKA (reference sequence). V lost 5 bases to trimming and J lost 10 bases, with 10 bases between them. The CDR3 is 10 amino acids. This chain's CDR3 is CSASTSAQYF. CDR3 DNA: TGCAGTGCTTCGACTTCGGCGCAGTATTTT.